Each of the 22 T cell receptor beta chains below was sequenced from the same sample in a study of naive and memory T cell subsets. The beta constant-region primer was an equimolar mix of two oligonucleotides covering TRBC1 and TRBC2. The ligated cDNA underwent four PCR rounds using SP2 and nested alpha and beta constant-region primers. TCRdb reprocessed the UMI-ligation and nested PCR reads with MiXCR, giving one entry per CDR3 protein. Of about 90,000 distinct CDR3 sequences detected, roughly 12% appear once; the ten largest clones hold more than 0.11%. Study-wide points: Possibly reflecting memory cells re-expressing CD45RA, a few larger clonotypes occurred in naive repertoires, especially CD8.

What these receptors recognize is not known. Sequenced: naive CD4+ T cells from blood. The receptors were sampled from a human donor in good health.

This clonotype was observed a few times. The chain joins TRBV6-2 or TRBV6-3 to TRBJ2-2; D ambiguous. The V end was cut by 3 bases, the J end by 5 bases, with 10 bases between. Looked up from germline, CDR1 is MNHEY and CDR2 is SVGEGT. The CDR3 is 14 amino acids. CDR3 loop: CASSYHDGTGELFF. The DNA of the CDR3 is TGTGCCAGCAGTTATCATGACGGGACCGGGGAGCTGTTTTTT.

This clonotype was counted a few times. V is TRBV29-1 and J is TRBJ2-7; unclear D gene. Germline-derived CDR1 and CDR2 are SQVTM and ANQGSEA. V shed 6 bases and J shed 2 bases, with 11 bases lying between them. The CDR3 is 12 residues long. The DNA of the CDR3 is TGCAGCGTCTTCAGCGACGCCTACGAGCAGTACTTC. It codes for CSVFSDAYEQYF.

J is TRBJ1-2 and V is TRBV12-3 or TRBV12-4, with 8 bases lining up with TRBD1. Unmatched junction bases numbered 6, after V lost 4 bases and J lost 5 bases. This CDR3 is 14 amino acids long. CDR3 nucleotides: TGTGCCAGCAGTTCCCAGGGGGCGAAATATGGCTACACCTTC. Protein sequence: CASSSQGAKYGYTF.

This clonotype has just a few counts. V gene TRBV6-2 or TRBV6-3 combines with J gene TRBJ1-4, with 8 bases lining up with TRBD1. Losses at the gene ends were 4 bases for V and 8 bases for J; bases not matched to a gene: 6. CDR1 is MNHEY and CDR2 is SVGEGT in the germline V gene. This CDR3 is 14 amino acids long. As DNA, the CDR3 is TGTGCCAGCAGTTCAGACAGGGGAGGCGAAAAACTGTTTTTT. Its translation is CASSSDRGGEKLFF.

The rearrangement joins TRBV27 to TRBJ2-1, with 12 bases that match TRBD2. Germline CDR1 and CDR2: MNHEY and SMNVEV (reference sequence). The CDR3 covers 20 residues. With 4 bases clipped from V and 0 bases from J, the junction kept 13 bases outside the gene matches. The CDR3 DNA is TGTGCCAGCAGTTCCTCCACTAGCGGGGGGACCACGAGCTCCTACAATGAGCAGTTCTTC. It specifies CASSSSTSGGTTSSYNEQFF.

This clonotype was detected many times. The rearrangement links TRBV19 to TRBJ2-1, with D perhaps matching TRBD2 (6 bases). Trimming left V 3 bases short and J 4 bases short, with 7 bases between. The CDR3 covers 13 residues. From germline, CDR1 is LNHDA and CDR2 SQIVND (reference sequence). The DNA for the CDR3 is TGTGCCAGTAGTATTAGCGGTTACAATGAGCAGTTCTTC. Protein: CASSISGYNEQFF.

The chain links TRBV12-3 or TRBV12-4 to TRBJ2-2; D uncertain. V shed 6 bases and J shed 4 bases, with 9 bases lying between them. The CDR3 runs to 13 residues. Written as DNA, the CDR3 is TGTGCCAGCAGAGGAAAGATCACCGGGGAGCTGTTTTTT. Protein sequence: CASRGKITGELFF.

This clonotype turned up a few times. The chain couples TRBV12-3 or TRBV12-4 to TRBJ2-7; D unclear. This CDR3 contains 13 residues. V shed 3 bases and J shed 3 bases, with 9 bases lying between them. CDR3 region: CASSFRTIYEQYF. The CDR3, as DNA: TGTGCCAGCAGTTTTCGGACCATCTACGAGCAGTACTTC.

The chain has TRBV28 and TRBJ1-5, with D possibly matching TRBD1 (6 bases). Germline V gene lookup returns CDR1 MDHEN and CDR2 SYDVKM. The CDR3 is made up of 14 amino acids. V lost 6 bases and J 6 bases, leaving 15 bases between the germline ends. CDR3 region: CASREGGFSQPQHF. The DNA of the CDR3 is TGTGCCAGCAGGGAGGGGGGTTTTAGTCAGCCCCAGCATTTT.

The chain joins TRBV29-1 to TRBJ1-2, with D possibly being TRBD1 (5 bases). Trimming stripped 6 bases from V and 0 bases from J, with 17 bases between. Germline lookup yields CDR1 SQVTM and CDR2 ANQGSEA. The CDR3 runs 15 residues. CDR3 region: CSVRQKINPNYGYTF. The CDR3 bases are TGCAGCGTCAGACAGAAAATAAACCCTAACTATGGCTACACCTTC.

This sequence joins TRBV20-1 and TRBJ2-1, with 9 bases fitting TRBD2. The CDR3 loop spans 16 amino acids. The germline V gene has CDR1 DFQATT and CDR2 SNEGSKA (reference sequence). J gave up 6 bases and V 3 bases, and 12 bases lay outside the gene matches. CDR3 protein: CSARVAGVPGGNEQFF. DNA for the CDR3: TGCAGTGCTAGGGTAGCGGGAGTACCTGGGGGCAATGAGCAGTTCTTC.

This clonotype was recorded at least ten times. The rearrangement uses TRBV7-2 and TRBJ2-5, with D perhaps TRBD2 (5 bases). The CDR3 has 16 amino acids. Germline assignment: CDR1 SGHTA and CDR2 FQGNSA. V lost 1 base, J lost 7 bases, and 19 bases lay in between. The CDR3 region has the DNA TGTGCCAGCAGCTTAGTTGCGGCATCGGGGTCGAGGACCCAGTACTTC. Translated: CASSLVAASGSRTQYF.

This clonotype was recorded many times. The rearrangement uses TRBV23-1 and TRBJ2-2; no definite D call. TRBV23-1 is an ORF, with its function uncertain. Trimming removed 0 bases from V and 6 bases from J, with 11 bases in between. The CDR3 is 15 residues long. CDR3 residues: CASSQSSTSAGELFF. In DNA form, the CDR3 reads TGCGCCAGCAGTCAATCTTCCACCTCGGCCGGGGAGCTGTTTTTT.

The chain is built from TRBV7-9 and TRBJ1-1, with a weak D call TRBD1 (6 bases). CDR1 is SEHNR, CDR2 FQNEAQ, per germline (reference sequence). The length of the CDR3 is 15 residues. Trimming cost V 5 bases and J 3 bases, with 16 bases left between them. CDR3 protein: CASSPSVGGYTEAFF. The CDR3 DNA reads TGTGCCAGCAGCCCCTCGGTAGGGGGATACACTGAAGCTTTCTTT.

At least ten counts were recorded for this clonotype. The chain combines TRBV7-3 with TRBJ2-5; D might be TRBD2 (6 bases). Germline V CDR1 and CDR2: SGHTA, FQGTGA. V shed 2 bases and J shed 0 bases, with 10 bases lying between them. The CDR3 has 15 amino acids. In DNA, the CDR3 is TGTGCCAGCAGCTTAGCGGGGACGTACCAAGAGACCCAGTACTTC. Its translation is CASSLAGTYQETQYF.

V is TRBV20-1 and J is TRBJ2-2; 9 bases agree with TRBD1. Trimming at V came to 5 bases and at J to 7 bases, leaving 5 bases not matched to a gene. The CDR3 is 13 residues long. The germline gives CDR1 DFQATT, CDR2 SNEGSKA (reference sequence). Here the CDR3 DNA reads TGCAGTGCTGGACAGGGGATCGGCGGGGAGCTGTTTTTT. Amino acids: CSAGQGIGGELFF.

In this sample, this clonotype turned up a few times. V gene TRBV4-2 combines with J gene TRBJ2-5; no firm D call. Trimming cost V 1 base and J 4 bases, with 16 bases left between them. The CDR3 length is 16 residues. Per the germline V gene, CDR1 is LGHNA and CDR2 is YNFKEQ. CDR3 in amino acids: CASSQVVGLNGETQYF. CDR3 bases: TGTGCCAGCAGCCAAGTGGTAGGCTTGAACGGAGAGACCCAGTACTTC.

This clonotype was counted at least ten times. The V call is TRBV5-6, the J call TRBJ2-1, with TRBD2 identical over 7 bases. The CDR3 consists of 17 residues. The V and J ends lost 4 bases and 1 base, in that order; junction bases with no gene match: 11. Germline V CDR1 and CDR2: SGHDT, YYEEEE. The CDR3 reads CASSGGGYVRSYNEQFF. The CDR3, as DNA: TGTGCCAGCAGCGGGGGGGGATACGTCCGGTCCTACAATGAGCAGTTCTTC.

In its sample, this clonotype was seen many times. The V and J genes are TRBV5-4 and TRBJ2-1; 9 bases are a match to TRBD2. The V segment lost 4 bases and the J segment 4 bases; nucleotides outside the gene matches: 6. Germline V gene sequence: CDR1 SGHNT, CDR2 YYREEE (reference sequence). The CDR3 sequence is 15 residues long. CDR3 DNA sequence: TGTGCCAGCAGCCCGACTAGCGGATTTTACAATGAGCAGTTCTTC. Translating gives CASSPTSGFYNEQFF.

The chain employs TRBV6-6 and TRBJ2-1, with 8 nucleotides matching TRBD2. The CDR3 length is 14 residues. Germline-derived CDR1 and CDR2 are MNHNY and SVGAGI (reference sequence). J lost 12 bases, V lost 5 bases, and 12 bases had no gene match. This CDR3 is CASSQIQGRGGQFF. The CDR3, as DNA: TGTGCCAGCAGTCAAATACAGGGTCGGGGGGGGCAGTTCTTC.

This clonotype was detected many times. The V and J genes are TRBV9 and TRBJ2-3, with D unresolved. Trimming removed 3 bases from V and 6 bases from J, with 14 bases in between. The germline V gene has CDR1 SGDLS and CDR2 YYNGEE. CDR3 length equals 14 residues. The CDR3 here is CASSAEDLGDTQYF. As DNA, the CDR3 is TGTGCCAGCAGCGCAGAAGACCTTGGGGATACGCAGTATTTT. The whole variable domain, filled in from reference TRBV9 and TRBJ2-3, reads DSGVTQTPKHLITATGQRVTLRCSPRSGDLSVYWYQQSLDQGLQFLIQYYNGEERAKGNILERFSAQQFPDLHSELNLSSLELGDSALYFCASSAEDLGDTQYFGPGTRLTVL.

This clonotype has just a few counts. This chain uses TRBV11-1 with TRBJ1-4, with D possibly TRBD1 on 5 matching bases. V was clipped by 3 bases and J by 4 bases, with 9 bases between them. The CDR3 is 14 amino acids. Germline CDR1 and CDR2: SGHAT and FQDESV (reference sequence). This chain's CDR3 is CASSLRGDNEKLFF. The CDR3 DNA follows: TGTGCCAGCAGCTTGAGGGGTGATAATGAAAAACTGTTTTTT.